The 7 T cell receptor beta chains presented below share a single source sample, sequenced in a study of blood T cell repertoires in COVID-19. Sequencing used immunoSEQ multiplex PCR; TCRdb keeps in-frame clones, though not all of them. Of about 170,000 clones listed, 80% to 90% are singletons. Material: peripheral blood. Receptor source: a woman over 75 with acute or convalescent COVID-19.

V and J are TRBV5-1 and TRBJ1-6; 8 bases are shared with TRBD1. V shed 7 bases, J shed 0 bases, and the junction held 6 bases outside the gene matches. Germline lookup yields CDR1 SGHRS and CDR2 YFSETQ. This CDR3 region has 16 residues. CDR3 in amino acids: CASGTGPSSYNSPLHF. In DNA, the CDR3 is TGCGCCAGCGGGACAGGACCCAGCTCCTATAATTCACCCCTCCACTTT.

This chain uses TRBV29-1 with TRBJ2-5, with a possible D match to TRBD1 (6 bases). The CDR3 totals 13 residues. The V end was cut by 2 bases, the J end by 5 bases, with 12 bases between. Germline CDR1 is SQVTM and CDR2 is ANQGSEA. CDR3 protein: CSVEFAGEETQYF. The CDR3 bases are TGCAGCGTTGAATTCGCAGGGGAGGAGACCCAGTACTTC.

V is TRBV2 and J is TRBJ1-4; 7 positions match TRBD1. The CDR3 is 15 residues long. The ends lost 2 bases at V and 5 bases at J; junction bases unmatched: 5. The germline V gene encodes CDR1 SNHLY and CDR2 FYNNEI. The CDR3 sequence is CASSERRGPNEKLFF. CDR3 sequence (DNA): TGTGCCAGCAGTGAAAGAAGGGGGCCGAATGAAAAACTGTTTTTT.

The chain links TRBV18 to TRBJ2-3; 12 nucleotides line up with TRBD2. Germline V lookup: CDR1 KGHSH, CDR2 LQKENI. The CDR3 sequence is 16 residues long. Trimming cost V 6 bases and J 0 bases; bases outside gene matches: 4. CDR3 DNA: TGTGCCAGCTCGCCTGGACTAGCGGGAAGCACAGATACGCAGTATTTT. Its protein product is CASSPGLAGSTDTQYF. The variable domain in full, with the rest retrieved from reference TRBV18 and TRBJ2-3, is NAGVMQNPRHLVRRRGQEARLRCSPMKGHSHVYWYRQLPEEGLKFMVYLQKENIIDESGMPKERFSAEFPKEGPSILRIQQVVRGDSAAYFCASSPGLAGSTDTQYFGPGTRLTVL.

The V gene is TRBV29-1, the J gene TRBJ1-2; weak D call: TRBD1 (5 bases). The germline V gene encodes CDR1 SQVTM and CDR2 ANQGSEA. This CDR3 has 14 amino acids. V was cut by 0 bases and J by 5 bases, with 13 bases left in between. For the CDR3, the DNA is TGCAGCGTTGAAGAAGCGGGGGTTGGGTATGGCTACACCTTC. Its protein is CSVEEAGVGYGYTF.

This clone appeared a single time. The chain combines TRBV24-1 with TRBJ2-5, with 7 bases aligning to TRBD1. V shed 4 bases and J 3 bases; nucleotides not matched to a gene: 10. The CDR3 extends over 16 amino acids. The germline V gene has CDR1 KGHDR and CDR2 SFDVKD. DNA of the CDR3: TGTGCCACCAGTGACGGGACAGTCATGGTGAAAGAGACCCAGTACTTC. It specifies CATSDGTVMVKETQYF.

The rearrangement uses TRBV12-3 or TRBV12-4 and TRBJ1-5, with TRBD1 identical over 8 bases. Trimming cost V 6 bases and J 3 bases; bases outside gene matches: 1. This CDR3 spans 13 amino acids. DNA for the CDR3: TGTGCCAGCAGGGGACAGGCCAATCAGCCCCAGCATTTT. It codes for CASRGQANQPQHF.